The source of this T cell receptor beta chain is a study of T-cell reconstitution after alpha-beta-depleted transplantation in children. Study observations and caveats: Diversity of TCRbeta at day 60 was high in some patients, arising from surviving recipient T cells and thymic progenitors. Reported findings indicate that, about two months after transplant, alpha-beta T cells came from several hundred expanded clones, which were derived from non-depleted graft cells. At one year after transplant, newly produced T cells mostly accounted for T-cell counts and diversity.

A TCRbeta library incorporating unique molecular identifiers was prepared. One entry per CDR3 protein, called by TCRdb with MiXCR from the PCR reads. The data show 750,000 to 950,000 distinct CDR3 sequences, around 17% seen once. This clonotype was recorded many times. Its antigen is not known. The V gene end was trimmed by 3 bases and the J gene end by 10 bases; junction bases not matched to a gene: 8. The CDR3 length is 16 residues. Looked up from germline, CDR1 is SGHRS and CDR2 is YFSETQ. This specimen consisted of PBMCs, mostly from graft donor cells, obtained 360 days after TCRalphabeta/CD19-depleted stem cell transplant. The gene calls are TRBV5-1 and TRBJ2-2, with 14 bases that match TRBD2. This clonotype originated in a male patient younger than 18 who had a stem cell transplant for acute lymphoblastic leukemia, so the T cells may come from the graft donor. This CDR3 is CASSWGLAGVYEELFF. CDR3 DNA: TGCGCCAGCAGCTGGGGACTAGCGGGAGTATACGAGGAGCTGTTTTTT.